This T cell receptor beta chain emerged from a study of blood T cell repertoires in COVID-19. Whole-study context: Acute-phase and convalescent COVID-19 samples originated in the United States, Italy and Spain. The analysed material was cDNA or gDNA that came from T cells, B-cell-depleted T cells, or PBMCs.

From germline, CDR1 is SNHLY and CDR2 FYNNEI. V shed 4 bases and J shed 5 bases, with 20 bases lying between them. The CDR3 consists of 16 residues. Cohort assignment relied on participant-reported clinical history. In the source study's methods: Nucleated cell number was recorded as an estimate derived from reference gene primer amplification. The repertoire was sequenced with immunoSEQ multiplex PCR; TCRdb's copy has only in-frame clones and lacks some. V and J calls and clone size are copied from that table; D and trimming were computed from the DNA. The sample shows over 150,000 clones, 70% to 85% of them seen only once.

The TCR originated in a woman between 45 and 65 years old who had recovered from COVID-19. The J gene is TRBJ1-2, the V gene TRBV2; D perhaps matches TRBD1 (6 bases). Sequencing was done on a sample of PBMCs or T cells enriched from blood (not recorded which). CDR3 nucleotides: TGTGCCAGCAGTGGCACCTTGGGGGCAGGGCTTTATGGCTACACCTTC. Translation: CASSGTLGAGLYGYTF.